The TCR beta chain under discussion was sequenced for a study of blood T cell repertoires in COVID-19. Original processing notes: Estimation of nucleated cell counts was performed using reference gene primer amplification. Libraries were prepared by immunoSEQ multiplex PCR; TCRdb keeps only in-frame clonotypes and omits some of them. V and J calls and clone size come straight from that table; D and trimming were deduced from the DNA. Of roughly 290,000 clones listed, roughly 90% are singletons. Germline loops: CDR1 GTSNPN, CDR2 SVGIG (reference sequence). This CDR3 is built from 12 residues. The sequenced sample was peripheral blood. This TCR was sampled from a young man with acute or convalescent COVID-19. This rearrangement joins TRBV30 to TRBJ2-1; tentative D call: TRBD2 (6 bases). CDR3 protein: CVSDGGYNEQFF. CDR3 coding DNA: TGTGTGTCGGACGGGGGCTACAATGAGCAGTTCTTC.